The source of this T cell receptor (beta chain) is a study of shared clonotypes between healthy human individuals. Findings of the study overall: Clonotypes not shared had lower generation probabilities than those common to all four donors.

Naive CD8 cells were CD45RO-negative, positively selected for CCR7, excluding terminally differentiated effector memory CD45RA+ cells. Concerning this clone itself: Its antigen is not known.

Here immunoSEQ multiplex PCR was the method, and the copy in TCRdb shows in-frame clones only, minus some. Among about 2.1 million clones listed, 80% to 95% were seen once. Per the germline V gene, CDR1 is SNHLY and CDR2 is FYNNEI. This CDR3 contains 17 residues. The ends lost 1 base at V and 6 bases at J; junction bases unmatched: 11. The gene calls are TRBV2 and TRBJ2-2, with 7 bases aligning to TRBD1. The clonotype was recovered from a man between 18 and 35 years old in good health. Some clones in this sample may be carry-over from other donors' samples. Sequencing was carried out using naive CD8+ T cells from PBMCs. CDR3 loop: CASSEGTGALSAGELFF. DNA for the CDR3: TGTGCCAGCAGTGAAGGGACAGGAGCCCTGTCGGCCGGGGAGCTGTTTTTT. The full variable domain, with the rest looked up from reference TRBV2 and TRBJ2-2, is EPEVTQTPSHQVTQMGQEVILRCVPISNHLYFYWYRQILGQKVEFLVSFYNNEISEKSEIFDDQFSVERPDGSNFTLKIRSTKLEDSAMYFCASSEGTGALSAGELFFGEGSRLTVL.